These 13 T cell receptor beta chains originate from one sample sequenced in a study of cytomegalovirus exposure and HLA in healthy donors. PCR employed 60 Vbeta and 13 Jbeta primers. This table comes from immunoSEQ multiplex PCR, and its TCRdb copy is limited to in-frame clones, with some not included. The sample lists 63,000 or so clones, under 85% occurring once. Sequenced: PBMCs. The source of these receptors is a woman in her 30s in good health and CMV-seronegative.

In nucleotides, the CDR3 is TGTGCCAGCTATCCCCCAGGGGGCGAGACCGGGGAGCTGTTTTTT. Translation: CASYPPGGETGELFF. The chain is built from TRBV18 and TRBJ2-2; the match to TRBD1 covers 8 bases. In germline, CDR1 is KGHSH, CDR2 LQKENI. This CDR3 region has 15 residues. Trimming cost V 7 bases and J 5 bases; bases outside gene matches: 9.

The V gene is TRBV19, the J gene TRBJ2-2; D is possibly TRBD2 (6 bases). Trimming took 6 bases from V and 5 from J, leaving 7 bases between them. CDR3 length equals 12 residues. Germline V lookup: CDR1 LNHDA, CDR2 SQIVND (reference sequence). The CDR3 loop is CASRGTTGELFF. For the CDR3, the DNA is TGTGCCAGTAGAGGGACTACCGGGGAGCTGTTTTTT. The full variable domain, completed using reference TRBV19 and TRBJ2-2, is DGGITQSPKYLFRKEGQNVTLSCEQNLNHDAMYWYRQDPGQGLRLIYYSQIVNDFQKGDIAEGYSVSREKKESFPLTVTSAQKNPTAFYLCASRGTTGELFFGEGSRLTVL.

This chain links TRBV30 with TRBJ2-1; TRBD2 matches at 10 bases. CDR1 and CDR2 from the germline V gene are GTSNPN and SVGIG (reference sequence). The J segment lost 6 bases and the V segment lost 1 base, leaving 6 bases of the junction unmatched. The CDR3 contains 15 residues. CDR3 DNA sequence: TGTGCCTGGAGTGGGGGGGCTAGCGGGGGCAATGAGCAGTTCTTC. This gives the protein CAWSGGASGGNEQFF.

The V call is TRBV7-9, the J call TRBJ2-2; TRBD1 matches at 9 bases. CDR1 and CDR2 (germline): SEHNR, FQNEAQ (reference sequence). J lost 6 bases, V lost 5 bases, and 10 bases had no gene match. The length of the CDR3 is 16 residues. DNA for the CDR3: TGTGCCAGCAGCCCTGACAGGGGGACTCTCGCCGGGGAGCTGTTTTTT. It encodes CASSPDRGTLAGELFF.

The gene calls are TRBV2 and TRBJ1-1, with D unclear. V lost 4 bases, J lost 0 bases, and 3 bases lay in between. There are 12 residues in the CDR3. Per the germline V gene, CDR1 is SNHLY and CDR2 is FYNNEI. The CDR3, as DNA: TGTGCCAGCAGTGTCATGAACACTGAAGCTTTCTTT. Its translation is CASSVMNTEAFF.

The V gene is TRBV5-1, the J gene TRBJ1-3, with D maybe TRBD1 (6 bases). V lost 4 bases and J 3 bases, leaving 17 bases between the germline ends. The CDR3 is made up of 16 amino acids. The germline V gene encodes CDR1 SGHRS and CDR2 YFSETQ. The chain's CDR3 is CASSTWSGVRGNTIYF. In DNA form, the CDR3 reads TGCGCCAGCAGCACATGGTCAGGGGTTCGTGGAAACACCATATATTTT.

This clone was found a few times. Written as DNA, the CDR3 is TGTGCCAGCAGTGACAGGGGGCTATCCTACGAGCAGTACGTC. Translated, it gives CASSDRGLSYEQYV. The chain recombines TRBV6-1 with TRBJ2-7; TRBD1 matches 8 bases. V was clipped by 3 bases and J by 1 base; unmatched bases: 2. Germline V CDR1 and CDR2: MNHNS, SASEGT. CDR3 size: 14 residues.

The J gene is TRBJ2-5, the V gene TRBV5-6; weak D call: TRBD1 (6 bases). The germline V and J ends were trimmed by 0 bases and 4 bases, with 13 bases remaining between them. CDR3 size: 15 residues. Looked up from germline, CDR1 is SGHDT and CDR2 is YYEEEE. CDR3 DNA sequence: TGTGCCAGCAGCTTGGGCCAGGGGTACCGAGAGACCCAGTACTTC. Protein sequence: CASSLGQGYRETQYF.

This CDR3 is CASSVDITGSYYGYTF. Here the CDR3 DNA reads TGTGCCAGCAGCGTAGATATAACAGGCTCCTACTATGGCTACACCTTC. V and J are TRBV9 and TRBJ1-2, with a possible D match to TRBD1 (5 bases). Trimming took off 0 bases at V and 3 bases at J, with 15 bases between the two ends. This CDR3 spans 16 amino acids. CDR1 and CDR2 (germline): SGDLS, YYNGEE.

The rearrangement joins TRBV6-5 to TRBJ1-2; D uncertain. V gave up 6 bases and J gave up 8 bases, with 10 bases separating them. Germline CDR1 MNHEY, CDR2 SVGAGI. The CDR3 loop spans 11 amino acids. The CDR3 nucleotides are TGTGCCAGCAGCCGCGGAGGGGGCTACACCTTC. This codes for CASSRGGGYTF.

V is TRBV7-2 and J is TRBJ1-6, with D maybe TRBD1 (6 bases). Germline values: CDR1 SGHTA, CDR2 FQGNSA. This CDR3 region has 13 residues. The V gene lost 6 bases and the J gene lost 7 bases, with 10 bases spanning the gap. In DNA form, the CDR3 reads TGTGCCAGCAGTTCTCAGGGGAATTCACCCCTCCACTTT. Translating gives CASSSQGNSPLHF. Full variable domain (rest looked up from reference TRBV7-2 and TRBJ1-6): GAGVSQSPSNKVTEKGKDVELRCDPISGHTALYWYRQSLGQGLEFLIYFQGNSAPDKSGLPSDRFSAERTGGSVSTLTIQRTQQEDSAVYLCASSSQGNSPLHFGNGTRLTVT.

The chain couples TRBV19 to TRBJ2-2; D perhaps matches TRBD2 (6 bases). Deletions cut 10 bases from V and 1 base from J, with 19 bases between. Germline V gene sequence: CDR1 LNHDA, CDR2 SQIVND (reference sequence). The CDR3 is 16 residues long. The CDR3 region is CATERGWRENTGELFF. The CDR3 DNA is TGTGCCACCGAGAGGGGTTGGCGGGAGAACACCGGGGAGCTGTTTTTT.

This clone has just a few counts. V and J are TRBV11-3 and TRBJ2-2, with D possibly being TRBD1 (5 bases). Germline values: CDR1 SGHNT, CDR2 YENEEA. The CDR3 has 16 residues. Trimming stripped 6 bases from V and 0 bases from J, with 14 bases between. The chain's CDR3 is CASSPIPRANTGELFF. The CDR3 bases are TGTGCCAGCAGTCCAATCCCCAGGGCGAACACCGGGGAGCTGTTTTTT.